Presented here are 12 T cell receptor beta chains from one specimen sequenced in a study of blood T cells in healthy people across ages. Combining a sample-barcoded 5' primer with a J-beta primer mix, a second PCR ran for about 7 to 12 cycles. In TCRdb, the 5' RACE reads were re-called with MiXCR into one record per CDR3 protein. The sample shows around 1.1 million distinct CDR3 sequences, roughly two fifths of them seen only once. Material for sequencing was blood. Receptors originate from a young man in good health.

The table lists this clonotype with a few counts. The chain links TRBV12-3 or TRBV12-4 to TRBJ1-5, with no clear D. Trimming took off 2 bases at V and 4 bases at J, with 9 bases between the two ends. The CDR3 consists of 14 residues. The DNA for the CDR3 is TGTGCCAGCAGTTTAAAGAGGGCAAATCAGCCCCAGCATTTT. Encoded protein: CASSLKRANQPQHF.

The CDR3 DNA reads as TGTGCCAGCAGCTTAGCGACAGGCATAGCGGGGCCCACAGATACGCAGTATTTT. It yields the protein CASSLATGIAGPTDTQYF. The J gene is TRBJ2-3, the V gene TRBV7-2; 8 bases match TRBD2. Germline V gene sequence: CDR1 SGHTA, CDR2 FQGNSA. This CDR3 contains 18 residues. The J segment lost 2 bases and the V segment lost 0 bases, leaving 10 bases of the junction unmatched.

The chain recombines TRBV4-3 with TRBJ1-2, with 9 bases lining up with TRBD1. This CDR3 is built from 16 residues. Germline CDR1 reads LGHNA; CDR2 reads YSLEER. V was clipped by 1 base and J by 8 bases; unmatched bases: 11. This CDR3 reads CASSQVPGQGIEGYTF. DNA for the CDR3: TGCGCCAGCAGCCAAGTACCGGGACAGGGAATCGAGGGCTACACCTTC.

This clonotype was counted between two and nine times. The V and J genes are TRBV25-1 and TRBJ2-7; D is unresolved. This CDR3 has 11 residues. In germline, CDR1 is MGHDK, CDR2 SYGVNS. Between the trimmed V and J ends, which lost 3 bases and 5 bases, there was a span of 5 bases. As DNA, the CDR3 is TGTGCCAGCAGTGAGCGGCACGAGCAGTACTTC. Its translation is CASSERHEQYF.

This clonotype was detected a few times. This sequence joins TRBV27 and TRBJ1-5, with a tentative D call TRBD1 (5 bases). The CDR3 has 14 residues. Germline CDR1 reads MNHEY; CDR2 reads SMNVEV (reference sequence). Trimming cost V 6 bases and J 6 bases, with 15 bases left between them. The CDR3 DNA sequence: TGTGCCAGCAGCATAAAAGGGGCCCCTCAGCCCCAGCATTTT. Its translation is CASSIKGAPQPQHF.

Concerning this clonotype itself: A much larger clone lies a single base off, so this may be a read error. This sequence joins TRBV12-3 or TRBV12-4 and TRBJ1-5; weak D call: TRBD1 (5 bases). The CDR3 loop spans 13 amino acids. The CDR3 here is CDSSFGGYQPQHF. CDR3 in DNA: TGTGACAGCAGTTTCGGGGGGTATCAGCCCCAGCATTTT.

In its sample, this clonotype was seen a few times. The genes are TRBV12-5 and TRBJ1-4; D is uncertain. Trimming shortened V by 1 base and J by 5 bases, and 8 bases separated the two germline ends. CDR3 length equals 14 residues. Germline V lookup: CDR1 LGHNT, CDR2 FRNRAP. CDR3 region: CASGLDTVNEKLFF. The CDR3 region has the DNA TGTGCTAGTGGTTTGGATACAGTAAATGAAAAACTGTTTTTT.

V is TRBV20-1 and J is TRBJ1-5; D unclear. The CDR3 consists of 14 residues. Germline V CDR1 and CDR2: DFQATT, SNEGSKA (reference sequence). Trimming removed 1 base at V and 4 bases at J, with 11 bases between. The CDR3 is CSARGEPINQPQHF. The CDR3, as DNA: TGCAGTGCTAGAGGTGAGCCGATTAATCAGCCCCAGCATTTT.

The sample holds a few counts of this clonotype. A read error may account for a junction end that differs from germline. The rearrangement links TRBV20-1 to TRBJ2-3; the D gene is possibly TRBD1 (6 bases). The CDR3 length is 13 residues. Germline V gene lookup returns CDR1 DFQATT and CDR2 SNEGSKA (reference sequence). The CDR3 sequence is CSARDTRTVTQYF. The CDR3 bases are TGCAGTGCCAGGGACACCCGCACAGTTACGCAGTATTTT.

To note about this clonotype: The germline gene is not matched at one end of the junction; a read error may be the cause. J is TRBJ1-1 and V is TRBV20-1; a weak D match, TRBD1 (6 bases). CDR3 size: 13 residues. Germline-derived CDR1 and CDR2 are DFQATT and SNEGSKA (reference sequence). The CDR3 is CCATDRRNTEAFF. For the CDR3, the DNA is TGCTGTGCTACTGACAGGAGGAACACTGAAGCTTTCTTT.

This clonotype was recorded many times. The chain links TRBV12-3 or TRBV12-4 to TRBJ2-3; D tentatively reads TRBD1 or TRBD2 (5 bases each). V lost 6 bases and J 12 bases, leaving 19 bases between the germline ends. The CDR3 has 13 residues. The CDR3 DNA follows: TGTGCCAGCAGCCTCTCCCGGGACGGCATCCAGTATTTT. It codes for CASSLSRDGIQYF.

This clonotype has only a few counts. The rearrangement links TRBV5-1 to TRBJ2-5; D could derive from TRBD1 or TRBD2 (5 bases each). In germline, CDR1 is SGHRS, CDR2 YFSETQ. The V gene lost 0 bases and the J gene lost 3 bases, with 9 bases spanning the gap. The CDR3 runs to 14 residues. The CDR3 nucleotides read TGCGCCAGCAGCTTGGCCAGGGAGAAAGAGACCCAGTACTTC. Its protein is CASSLAREKETQYF.